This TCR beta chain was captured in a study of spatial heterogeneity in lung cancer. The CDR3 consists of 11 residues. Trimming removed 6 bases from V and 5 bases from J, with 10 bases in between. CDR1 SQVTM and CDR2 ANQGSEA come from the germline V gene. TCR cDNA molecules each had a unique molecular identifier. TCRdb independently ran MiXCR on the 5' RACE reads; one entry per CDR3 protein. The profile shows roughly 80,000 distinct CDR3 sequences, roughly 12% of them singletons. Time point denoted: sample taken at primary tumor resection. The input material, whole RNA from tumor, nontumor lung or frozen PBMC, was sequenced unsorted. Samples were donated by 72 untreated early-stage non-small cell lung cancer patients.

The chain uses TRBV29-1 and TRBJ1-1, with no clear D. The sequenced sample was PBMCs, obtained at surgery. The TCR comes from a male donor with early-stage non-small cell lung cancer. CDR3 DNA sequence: TGCAGCGTGACCCGAGTAACTGAAGCTTTCTTT. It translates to CSVTRVTEAFF.